This TCR beta chain originates from a study of T-cell reconstitution after alpha-beta-depleted transplantation in children. CDR1 is MNHNS and CDR2 is SASEGT in the germline V gene. V lost 7 bases to trimming and J lost 6 bases, with 18 bases between them. The CDR3 is 15 residues long. The study, taken as a whole, reports: At around two months after transplant, the alpha-beta T cells were reportedly derived from several hundred expanded clones that came from non-depleted graft cells. The origin of high day-60 TCRbeta diversity in some patients lay in surviving recipient T cells and thymic progenitors. Newly made T cells mostly supplied T-cell counts and diversity one year after transplant.

There are many counts of this clonotype. Its target is not known. Researchers prepared the TCRbeta library using unique molecular identifiers, the study reports. TCRdb used MiXCR to reprocess the PCR reads, holding one entry per CDR3 protein. The sample has under 100,000 distinct CDR3 sequences; about 14% are singletons. The chain joins TRBV6-1 to TRBJ1-4; D not certain. The sequencing used PBMCs, mostly from graft donor cells, collected 180 days after TCRalphabeta/CD19-depleted stem cell transplant. The sequence came from a male patient between 2 and 10 years old who had a stem cell transplant for acute lymphoblastic leukemia, so the T cells may come from the graft donor. The CDR3: CASTQPGYDDEKLFF. DNA for the CDR3: TGTGCCAGCACTCAACCGGGCTACGACGATGAAAAACTGTTTTTT.